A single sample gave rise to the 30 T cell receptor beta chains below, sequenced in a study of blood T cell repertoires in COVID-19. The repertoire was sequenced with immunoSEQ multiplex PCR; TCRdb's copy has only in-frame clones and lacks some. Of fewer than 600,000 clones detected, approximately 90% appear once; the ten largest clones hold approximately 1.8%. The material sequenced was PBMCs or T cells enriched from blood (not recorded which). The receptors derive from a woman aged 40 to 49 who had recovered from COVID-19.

In nucleotides, the CDR3 is TGTGCCAGCAGTTACGGGACTCACTACGAGCAGTACTTC. It translates to CASSYGTHYEQYF. The V gene is TRBV6-2 or TRBV6-3, the J gene TRBJ2-7; perhaps TRBD2 as D (6 bases). There are 13 residues in the CDR3. Germline-derived CDR1 and CDR2 are MNHEY and SVGEGT. Trimming shortened V by 2 bases and J by 3 bases, and 8 bases separated the two germline ends.

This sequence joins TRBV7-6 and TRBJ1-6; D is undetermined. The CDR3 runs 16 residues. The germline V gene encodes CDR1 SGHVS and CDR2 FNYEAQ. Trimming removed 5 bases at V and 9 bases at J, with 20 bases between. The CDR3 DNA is TGTGCCAGCAGCCCCGAGGGTGGGGTCCCTGGTTCACCCCTCCACTTT. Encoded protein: CASSPEGGVPGSPLHF.

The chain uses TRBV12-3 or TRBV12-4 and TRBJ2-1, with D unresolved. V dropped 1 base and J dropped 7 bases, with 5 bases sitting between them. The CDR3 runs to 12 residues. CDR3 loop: CASSLGLNEQFF. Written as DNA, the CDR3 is TGTGCCAGCAGTTTAGGGCTTAATGAGCAGTTCTTC.

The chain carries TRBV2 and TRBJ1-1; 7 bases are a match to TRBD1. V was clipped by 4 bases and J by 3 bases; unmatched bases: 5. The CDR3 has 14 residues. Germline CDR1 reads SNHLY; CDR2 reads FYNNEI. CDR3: CASSAGGLYTEAFF. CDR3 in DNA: TGTGCCAGCAGTGCAGGGGGACTCTACACTGAAGCTTTCTTT.

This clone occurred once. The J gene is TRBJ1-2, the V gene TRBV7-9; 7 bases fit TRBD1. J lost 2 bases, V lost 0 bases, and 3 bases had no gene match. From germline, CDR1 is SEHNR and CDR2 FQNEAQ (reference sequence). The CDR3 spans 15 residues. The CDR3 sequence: CASSLAAGGNYGYTF. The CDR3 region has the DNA TGTGCCAGCAGCTTAGCTGCAGGGGGGAACTATGGCTACACCTTC.

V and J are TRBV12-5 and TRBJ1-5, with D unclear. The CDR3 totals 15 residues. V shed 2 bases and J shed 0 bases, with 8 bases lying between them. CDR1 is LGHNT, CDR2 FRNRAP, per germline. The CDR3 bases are TGTGCTAGTGGTTTGCTGACTTATAGCAATCAGCCCCAGCATTTT. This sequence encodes CASGLLTYSNQPQHF.

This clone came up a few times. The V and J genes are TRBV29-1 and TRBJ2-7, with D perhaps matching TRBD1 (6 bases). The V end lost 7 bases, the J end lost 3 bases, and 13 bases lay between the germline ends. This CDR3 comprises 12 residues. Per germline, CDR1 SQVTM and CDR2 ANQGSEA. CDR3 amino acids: CSARGQIYEQYF. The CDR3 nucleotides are TGCAGCGCGAGAGGACAGATCTACGAGCAGTACTTC.

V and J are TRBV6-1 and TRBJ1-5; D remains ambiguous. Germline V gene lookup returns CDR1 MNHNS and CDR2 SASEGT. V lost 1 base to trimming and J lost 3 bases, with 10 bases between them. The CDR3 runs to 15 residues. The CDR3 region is CASSEDRSSNQPQHF. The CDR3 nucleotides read TGTGCCAGCAGTGAAGATCGGTCATCCAATCAGCCCCAGCATTTT.

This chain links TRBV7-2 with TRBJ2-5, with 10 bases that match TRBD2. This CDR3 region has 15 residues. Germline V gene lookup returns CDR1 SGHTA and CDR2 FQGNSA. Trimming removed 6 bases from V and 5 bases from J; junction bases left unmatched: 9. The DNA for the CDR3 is TGTGCCAGCAGATCGACTAGCGGGCCGTGGGAGACCCAGTACTTC. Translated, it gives CASRSTSGPWETQYF. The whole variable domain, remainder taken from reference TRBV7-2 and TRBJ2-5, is GAGVSQSPSNKVTEKGKDVELRCDPISGHTALYWYRQSLGQGLEFLIYFQGNSAPDKSGLPSDRFSAERTGGSVSTLTIQRTQQEDSAVYLCASRSTSGPWETQYFGPGTRLLVL.

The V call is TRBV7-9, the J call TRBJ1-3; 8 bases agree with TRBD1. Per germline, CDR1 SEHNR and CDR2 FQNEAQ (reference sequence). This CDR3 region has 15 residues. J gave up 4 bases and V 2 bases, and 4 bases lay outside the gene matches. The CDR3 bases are TGTGCCAGCAGCTTAATTGGGACAGGAGGAAACACCATATATTTT. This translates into CASSLIGTGGNTIYF.

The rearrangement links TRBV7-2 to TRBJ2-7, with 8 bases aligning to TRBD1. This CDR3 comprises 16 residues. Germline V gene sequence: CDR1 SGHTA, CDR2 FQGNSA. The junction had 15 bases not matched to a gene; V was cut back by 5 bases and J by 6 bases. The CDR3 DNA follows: TGTGCCAGCAGCCCCAGATGGGGGACAGGACGGGGCGAGCAGTACTTC. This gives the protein CASSPRWGTGRGEQYF.

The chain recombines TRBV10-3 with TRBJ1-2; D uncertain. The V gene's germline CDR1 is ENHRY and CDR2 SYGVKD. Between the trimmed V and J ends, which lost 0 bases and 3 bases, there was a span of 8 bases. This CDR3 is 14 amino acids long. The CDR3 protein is CAISESNRDYGYTF. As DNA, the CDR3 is TGTGCCATCAGTGAGTCAAACAGAGACTATGGCTACACCTTC.

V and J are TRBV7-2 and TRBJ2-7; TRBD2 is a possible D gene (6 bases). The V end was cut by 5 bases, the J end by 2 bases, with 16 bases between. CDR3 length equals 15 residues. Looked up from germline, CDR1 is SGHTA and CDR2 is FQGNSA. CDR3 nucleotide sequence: TGTGCCAGCAGCCCGACTAGTGAAAGAACCTACGAGCAGTACTTC. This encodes CASSPTSERTYEQYF.

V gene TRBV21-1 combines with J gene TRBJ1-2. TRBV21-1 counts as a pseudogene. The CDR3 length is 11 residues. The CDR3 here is CVTRWPYGYTF. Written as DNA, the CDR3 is TGTGTCACTAGGTGGCCCTATGGCTACACCTTC.

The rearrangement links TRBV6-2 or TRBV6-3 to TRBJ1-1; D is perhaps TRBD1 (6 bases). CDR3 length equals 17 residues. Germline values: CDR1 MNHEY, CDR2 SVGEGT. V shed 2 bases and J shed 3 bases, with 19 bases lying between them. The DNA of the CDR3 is TGTGCCAGCAGTTACCGTCAGGGGACGATATACGACACTGAAGCTTTCTTT. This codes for CASSYRQGTIYDTEAFF.

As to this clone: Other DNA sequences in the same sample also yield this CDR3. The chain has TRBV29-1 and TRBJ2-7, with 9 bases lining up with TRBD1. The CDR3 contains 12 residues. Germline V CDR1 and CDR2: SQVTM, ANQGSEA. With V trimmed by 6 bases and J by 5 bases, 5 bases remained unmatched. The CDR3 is CSVSRDRDEQYF. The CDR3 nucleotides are TGCAGCGTGAGCCGGGACAGGGACGAGCAGTACTTC.

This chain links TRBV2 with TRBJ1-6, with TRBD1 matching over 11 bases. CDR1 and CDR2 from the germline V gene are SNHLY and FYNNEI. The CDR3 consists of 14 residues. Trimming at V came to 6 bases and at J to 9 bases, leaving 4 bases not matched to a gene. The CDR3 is CASRLGTGGSPLHF. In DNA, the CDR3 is TGTGCCAGCAGACTCGGGACAGGGGGTTCACCCCTCCACTTT.

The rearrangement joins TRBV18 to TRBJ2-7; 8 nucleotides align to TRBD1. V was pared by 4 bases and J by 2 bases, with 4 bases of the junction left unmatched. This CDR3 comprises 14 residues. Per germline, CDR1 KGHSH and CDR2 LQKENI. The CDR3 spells CASSHGTGTYEQYF. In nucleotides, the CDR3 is TGTGCCAGCTCACATGGGACAGGCACCTACGAGCAGTACTTC.

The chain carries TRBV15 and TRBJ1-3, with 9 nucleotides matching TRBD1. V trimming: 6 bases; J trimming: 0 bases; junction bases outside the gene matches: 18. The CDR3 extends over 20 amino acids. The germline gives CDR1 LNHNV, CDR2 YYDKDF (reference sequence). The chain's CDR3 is CATRPPRGTGPASSGNTIYF. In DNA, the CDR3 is TGTGCCACCAGACCACCTCGGGGGACAGGGCCCGCTTCCTCTGGAAACACCATATATTTT. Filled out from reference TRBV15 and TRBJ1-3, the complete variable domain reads DAMVIQNPRYQVTQFGKPVTLSCSQTLNHNVMYWYQQKSSQAPKLLFHYYDKDFNNEADTPDNFQSRRPNTSFCFLDIRSPGLGDTAMYLCATRPPRGTGPASSGNTIYFGEGSWLTVV.

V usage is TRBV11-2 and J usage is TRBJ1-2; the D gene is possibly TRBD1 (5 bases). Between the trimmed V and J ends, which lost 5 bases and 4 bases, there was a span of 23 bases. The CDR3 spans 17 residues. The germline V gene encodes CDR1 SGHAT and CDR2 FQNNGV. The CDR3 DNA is TGTGCCAGCAGCCCCAAAGGACCAGGGCAGTTCGTCTATGGCTACACCTTC. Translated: CASSPKGPGQFVYGYTF.

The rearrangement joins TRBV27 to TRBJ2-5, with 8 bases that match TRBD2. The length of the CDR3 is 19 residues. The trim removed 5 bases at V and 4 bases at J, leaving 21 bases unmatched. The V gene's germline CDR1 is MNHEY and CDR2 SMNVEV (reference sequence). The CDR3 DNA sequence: TGTGCCAGCAGTCCCCAATTTCGAGCGGGAGATTTTGACGCAGAGACCCAGTACTTC. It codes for CASSPQFRAGDFDAETQYF.

CDR3 residues: CASPRQNYGYTF. CDR3 nucleotide sequence: TGTGCCAGCCCCAGACAGAACTATGGCTACACCTTC. The V call is TRBV2, the J call TRBJ1-2, with a weak D call TRBD1 (5 bases). The CDR3 is 12 amino acids. The V and J ends lost 8 bases and 2 bases respectively, with 9 bases between them. The germline CDR1 and CDR2 sequences are SNHLY and FYNNEI. The full variable domain, with the rest looked up from reference TRBV2 and TRBJ1-2, is EPEVTQTPSHQVTQMGQEVILRCVPISNHLYFYWYRQILGQKVEFLVSFYNNEISEKSEIFDDQFSVERPDGSNFTLKIRSTKLEDSAMYFCASPRQNYGYTFGSGTRLTVV.

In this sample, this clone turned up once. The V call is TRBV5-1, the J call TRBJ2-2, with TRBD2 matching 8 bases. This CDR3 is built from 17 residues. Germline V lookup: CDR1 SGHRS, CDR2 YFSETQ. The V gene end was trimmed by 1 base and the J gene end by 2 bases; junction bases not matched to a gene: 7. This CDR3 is CASSLSTAGANTGELFF. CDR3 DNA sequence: TGCGCCAGCAGCTTGTCAACAGCGGGAGCCAACACCGGGGAGCTGTTTTTT. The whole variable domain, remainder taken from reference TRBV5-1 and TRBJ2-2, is KAGVTQTPRYLIKTRGQQVTLSCSPISGHRSVSWYQQTPGQGLQFLFEYFSETQRNKGNFPGRFSGRQFSNSRSEMNVSTLELGDSALYLCASSLSTAGANTGELFFGEGSRLTVL.

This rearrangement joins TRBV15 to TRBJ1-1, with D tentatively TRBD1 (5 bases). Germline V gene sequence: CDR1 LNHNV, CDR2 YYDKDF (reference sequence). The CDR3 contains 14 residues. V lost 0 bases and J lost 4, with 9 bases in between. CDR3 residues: CATSRDAGLTEAFF. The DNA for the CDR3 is TGTGCCACCAGCAGAGATGCAGGGCTCACTGAAGCTTTCTTT.

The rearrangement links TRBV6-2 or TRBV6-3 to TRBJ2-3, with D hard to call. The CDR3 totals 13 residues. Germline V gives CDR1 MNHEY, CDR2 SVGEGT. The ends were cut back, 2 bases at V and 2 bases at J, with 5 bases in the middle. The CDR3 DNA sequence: TGTGCCAGCAGTTACGAGGACACAGATACGCAGTATTTT. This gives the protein CASSYEDTDTQYF.

DNA of the CDR3: TGTGCCAGCAGCTACCAGGCTCTCTCTGGAAACACCATATATTTT. Its protein product is CASSYQALSGNTIYF. The rearrangement uses TRBV7-2 and TRBJ1-3; D is unresolved. CDR1 is SGHTA and CDR2 is FQGNSA in the germline V gene. Deletions cut 4 bases from V and 0 bases from J, with 10 bases between. The CDR3 covers 15 residues.

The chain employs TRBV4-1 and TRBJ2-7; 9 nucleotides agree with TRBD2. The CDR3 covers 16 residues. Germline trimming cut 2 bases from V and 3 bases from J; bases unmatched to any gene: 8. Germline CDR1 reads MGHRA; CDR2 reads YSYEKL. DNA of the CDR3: TGCGCCAGCAGCCAACCCTGGCGGGAGGGAAACTACGAGCAGTACTTC. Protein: CASSQPWREGNYEQYF.

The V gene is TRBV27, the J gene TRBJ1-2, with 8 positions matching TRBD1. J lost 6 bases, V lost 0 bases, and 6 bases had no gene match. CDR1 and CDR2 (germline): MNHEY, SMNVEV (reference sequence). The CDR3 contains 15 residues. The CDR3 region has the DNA TGTGCCAGCAGTTTATCCTTCGGACAGGGACATGGCTACACCTTC. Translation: CASSLSFGQGHGYTF.

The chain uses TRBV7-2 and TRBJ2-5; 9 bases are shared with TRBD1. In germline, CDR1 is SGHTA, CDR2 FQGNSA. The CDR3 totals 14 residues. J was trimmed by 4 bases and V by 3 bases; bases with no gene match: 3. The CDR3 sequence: CASSLDRGRETQYF. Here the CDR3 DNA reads TGTGCCAGCAGCTTGGACAGGGGAAGAGAGACCCAGTACTTC.

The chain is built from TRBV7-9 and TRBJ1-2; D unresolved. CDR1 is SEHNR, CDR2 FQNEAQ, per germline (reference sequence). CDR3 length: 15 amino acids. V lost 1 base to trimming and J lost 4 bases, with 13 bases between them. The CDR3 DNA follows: TGTGCCAGCAGCTTAGGAGGGCCGGCTGTCTATGGCTACACCTTC. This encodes CASSLGGPAVYGYTF.